This T cell receptor (beta chain) appears in the sequencing data of a study of regulatory and conventional T cells in RAG deficiency. Study-level points and caveats: RAG-deficient patients showed markedly lower Shannon entropy and higher Simpson indices than control T-cell subsets. In Omenn syndrome, Treg and Tconv repertoires overlapped >75%.

A remark on this clone: Its antigen is unknown.

The CDR3 extends over 19 amino acids. The trim removed 1 base at V and 0 bases at J, leaving 10 bases unmatched. Germline CDR1 SGHTS, CDR2 YDEGEE. Assay: immunoSEQ multiplex PCR; the TCRdb copy retains only in-frame clones and omits some. This sample yields around 29,000 clones, of which nearly 95% are seen a single time; over 0.15% belongs to the top ten. Conventional CD4+ T cells were sorted from blood as CD25-low CD127-high cells. These data also formed part of another study, on regulatory T cells. That source notes: The PCR used 52 TRBV and 13 TRBJ primers. Patient repertoires had restricted TRB V-J pairs and skewed V and J usage, most in Tregs.

V is TRBV5-8 and J is TRBJ2-3; 11 bases align to TRBD2. Source material: CD25- CD4+ T cells sorted from blood. This clonotype originated in a human donor in good health. The DNA of the CDR3 is TGTGCCAGCAGCTTGCCGCTAGCGGGGGGCCCCACTAGCACAGATACGCAGTATTTT. Its translation is CASSLPLAGGPTSTDTQYF.